These 30 T cell receptor beta chains were all obtained from the same sample, sequenced in a study of blood T cell repertoires in COVID-19. Sequencing was performed with immunoSEQ multiplex PCR; in TCRdb, only in-frame clones are kept and a portion is missing. The table includes under 300,000 clones, 88% detected once. Material for sequencing was PBMCs or T cells enriched from blood (not recorded which). Receptor source: a woman aged 55 to 70 in a cohort exposed to, infected with or recovered from COVID-19 (not recorded which).

The V call is TRBV18, the J call TRBJ2-5; the match to TRBD1 covers 11 bases. The CDR3 covers 15 residues. V dropped 5 bases and J dropped 1; count of bases not matched to a gene: 3. CDR1 is KGHSH and CDR2 is LQKENI in the germline V gene. The CDR3 protein is CASSTGTGGQETQYF. The CDR3 coding sequence is TGTGCCAGCTCAACCGGGACAGGGGGCCAAGAGACCCAGTACTTC. The full variable domain, in which reference TRBV18 and TRBJ2-5 provide the parts outside the CDR3, is NAGVMQNPRHLVRRRGQEARLRCSPMKGHSHVYWYRQLPEEGLKFMVYLQKENIIDESGMPKERFSAEFPKEGPSILRIQQVVRGDSAAYFCASSTGTGGQETQYFGPGTRLLVL.

This rearrangement joins TRBV12-3 or TRBV12-4 to TRBJ1-3; the D is unclear. CDR3 length: 11 amino acids. V was pared by 6 bases and J by 4 bases, with 4 bases between. This CDR3 reads CASSLGNTIYF. The CDR3, as DNA: TGTGCCAGCAGCCTCGGAAACACCATATATTTT.

This rearrangement joins TRBV6-6 to TRBJ2-1; D unresolved. The germline V gene has CDR1 MNHNY and CDR2 SVGAGI (reference sequence). V lost 5 bases, J lost 0 bases, and 14 bases lay in between. The CDR3 loop spans 16 amino acids. CDR3 nucleotides: TGTGCCAGCAGTCCGTCGAGAAAGAGCTCCTACAATGAGCAGTTCTTC. As protein: CASSPSRKSSYNEQFF.

This chain connects TRBV18 to TRBJ1-5; TRBD1 aligns across 8 bases. With 4 bases clipped from V and 12 bases from J, the junction kept 8 bases outside the gene matches. This CDR3 is built from 13 residues. Germline assignment: CDR1 KGHSH and CDR2 LQKENI. CDR3 nucleotide sequence: TGTGCCAGCTCACAGGGACAGGAGAGCCTCCAGCATTTT. This encodes CASSQGQESLQHF.

This chain uses TRBV2 with TRBJ1-6; D is ambiguous. V was trimmed by 4 bases and J by 6 bases, leaving 7 bases between them. The CDR3 runs to 13 residues. Germline assignment: CDR1 SNHLY and CDR2 FYNNEI. The CDR3 reads CASSASPNSPLHF. CDR3 nucleotides: TGTGCCAGCAGTGCCTCTCCTAATTCACCCCTCCACTTT.

The V gene is TRBV18, the J gene TRBJ2-5, with 7 bases matching TRBD1. CDR3 length: 15 amino acids. V lost 2 bases and J lost 6; bases outside the gene matches: 9. Germline V lookup: CDR1 KGHSH, CDR2 LQKENI. The CDR3 sequence: CASSPAGTVLKTQYF. The CDR3 region has the DNA TGTGCCAGCTCACCAGCCGGGACAGTCTTGAAGACCCAGTACTTC.

This sequence joins TRBV5-1 and TRBJ1-2; perhaps TRBD1 as D (6 bases). The CDR3 has 13 amino acids. V was shortened by 4 bases and J by 8 bases, with 15 bases between the two germline ends. Germline V CDR1 and CDR2: SGHRS, YFSETQ. This CDR3 is CASSTDSLGGYTF. The CDR3 coding sequence is TGCGCCAGCAGCACGGACAGCCTCGGAGGCTACACCTTC.

This sequence joins TRBV9 and TRBJ2-7, with a weak D call TRBD1 (5 bases). Trimming removed 0 bases at V and 4 bases at J, with 14 bases between. Germline lookup yields CDR1 SGDLS and CDR2 YYNGEE. CDR3 length: 15 amino acids. CDR3 protein: CASSVGTGSLYEQYF. DNA for the CDR3: TGTGCCAGCAGCGTAGGCACAGGCAGTCTATACGAGCAGTACTTC.

On this clone itself: One end of the junction is discordant with germline, which a read error may explain. Different DNA sequences within this sample yield the same CDR3. This rearrangement joins TRBV5-1 to TRBJ2-7; 7 nucleotides match TRBD2. CDR3 length: 14 amino acids. The germline CDR1 and CDR2 sequences are SGHRS and YFSETQ. CDR3 loop: CASSLGGSTYEQYF. DNA of the CDR3: TGCGCCAGCAGTTTGGGAGGGTCCACCTACGAGCAGTACTTC.

The chain employs TRBV5-4 and TRBJ2-7; D is possibly TRBD1 (7 bases). Germline CDR1 is SGHNT and CDR2 is YYREEE (reference sequence). V dropped 5 bases and J dropped 6 bases, with 18 bases sitting between them. This CDR3 spans 14 amino acids. The CDR3 region is CASSLRQGLSEQYF. CDR3 nucleotide sequence: TGTGCCAGCAGTCTCAGACAGGGACTTAGCGAGCAGTACTTC.

The chain uses TRBV5-4 and TRBJ2-1; 11 bases align to TRBD2. The CDR3 totals 17 residues. Germline values: CDR1 SGHNT, CDR2 YYREEE (reference sequence). V lost 3 bases and J lost 4; bases outside the gene matches: 9. CDR3 protein: CASSSGLAGLTYNEQFF. The DNA of the CDR3 is TGTGCCAGCAGCTCAGGACTAGCGGGTCTAACTTACAATGAGCAGTTCTTC.

This clone was seen a few times. The gene calls are TRBV28 and TRBJ1-5, with D possibly matching TRBD1 (6 bases). CDR1 is MDHEN, CDR2 SYDVKM, per germline. The CDR3 runs to 14 residues. With 6 bases removed from V and 2 bases from J, the gap between germline ends came to 11 bases. CDR3 loop: CASSSAGGNQPQHF. The CDR3 DNA reads as TGTGCCAGCAGCTCGGCAGGGGGCAATCAGCCCCAGCATTTT. Variable domain in full (rest from reference TRBV28 and TRBJ1-5): DVKVTQSSRYLVKRTGEKVFLECVQDMDHENMFWYRQDPGLGLRLIYFSYDVKMKEKGDIPEGYSVSREKKERFSLILESASTNQTSMYLCASSSAGGNQPQHFGDGTRLSIL.

The rearrangement links TRBV23-1 to TRBJ2-7; possible D gene TRBD1, 6 bases. TRBV23-1 is annotated as an ORF whose role is uncertain. V lost 0 bases, J lost 2 bases, and 14 bases lay in between. The length of the CDR3 is 16 residues. The DNA of the CDR3 is TGCGCCAGCAGTCAATCGGGGGCAGGGGCAACCTACGAGCAGTACTTC. It codes for CASSQSGAGATYEQYF.

The J gene is TRBJ1-1, the V gene TRBV28; 9 nucleotides line up with TRBD1. This CDR3 is 17 amino acids long. With V trimmed by 10 bases and J by 0 bases, 15 bases remained unmatched. Germline-derived CDR1 and CDR2 are MDHEN and SYDVKM. The chain's CDR3 is CATPKRTGEEVNTEAFF. The CDR3 DNA sequence: TGTGCCACCCCTAAGAGGACAGGGGAAGAGGTGAACACTGAAGCTTTCTTT.

On this clone itself: This sample includes further DNA sequences coding for the same CDR3. This rearrangement joins TRBV2 to TRBJ2-1, with a tentative D call TRBD2 (7 bases). Trimming took 7 bases from V and 4 from J, leaving 11 bases between them. The CDR3 loop spans 13 amino acids. Germline lookup yields CDR1 SNHLY and CDR2 FYNNEI. The CDR3 reads CASIGGGYNEQFF. CDR3 bases: TGTGCCAGCATAGGGGGGGGATACAATGAGCAGTTCTTC.

The chain links TRBV3-1 (or the pseudogene TRBV3-2) to TRBJ2-1; 12 nucleotides agree with TRBD2. The CDR3 length is 18 residues. V gave up 3 bases and J gave up 0 bases; unmatched junction bases: 6. Germline CDR1 LGHDT, CDR2 YNNKEL (reference sequence). CDR3 DNA sequence: TGTGCCAGCAGCCATAGGACTAGCGGGGCGTTCTCCTACAATGAGCAGTTCTTC. Its protein is CASSHRTSGAFSYNEQFF.

This clone was found once. V usage is TRBV5-1 and J usage is TRBJ2-7; D is perhaps TRBD1 (6 bases). Trimming cost V 1 base and J 0 bases, with 8 bases left between them. The CDR3 is 14 amino acids. The germline V gene encodes CDR1 SGHRS and CDR2 YFSETQ. The DNA of the CDR3 is TGCGCCAGCAGCTTGAGGACAGACTCCTACGAGCAGTACTTC. This encodes CASSLRTDSYEQYF. Looking up the rest from reference TRBV5-1 and TRBJ2-7 gives the full variable domain: KAGVTQTPRYLIKTRGQQVTLSCSPISGHRSVSWYQQTPGQGLQFLFEYFSETQRNKGNFPGRFSGRQFSNSRSEMNVSTLELGDSALYLCASSLRTDSYEQYFGPGTRLTVT.

V is TRBV7-9 and J is TRBJ1-3; 7 bases match TRBD1. Germline CDR1 reads SEHNR; CDR2 reads FQNEAQ (reference sequence). Losses at the gene ends were 5 bases for V and 4 bases for J; bases not matched to a gene: 5. The CDR3 sequence is 14 residues long. CDR3 bases: TGTGCCAGCAGCAGACAGGGCGCCGGAAACACCATATATTTT. This translates into CASSRQGAGNTIYF.

This clone has a handful of counts. The chain joins TRBV6-5 to TRBJ2-5, with 8 nucleotides matching TRBD2. This CDR3 region has 16 residues. The germline V gene encodes CDR1 MNHEY and CDR2 SVGAGI. Losses at the gene ends were 0 bases for V and 7 bases for J; bases not matched to a gene: 10. As DNA, the CDR3 is TGTGCCAGCAGTTACTCAGGGACTAGAGGGGTGGGGACCCAGTACTTC. This gives the protein CASSYSGTRGVGTQYF.

This clone is a singleton in its sample. The chain links TRBV27 to TRBJ2-2, with 7 bases fitting TRBD2. Germline V CDR1 and CDR2: MNHEY, SMNVEV (reference sequence). V was pared by 4 bases and J by 6 bases, with 5 bases of the junction left unmatched. The CDR3 is 14 residues long. Here the CDR3 DNA reads TGTGCCAGCAGTTCAATCCTAGCGGCCGGGGAGCTGTTTTTT. Amino acid sequence: CASSSILAAGELFF.

CDR3 residues: CASRPNNNNVEQFF. The DNA of the CDR3 is TGTGCCAGCCGTCCCAACAATAATAACGTTGAGCAGTTCTTC. This rearrangement joins TRBV2 to TRBJ2-1; D is unclear. The germline V gene has CDR1 SNHLY and CDR2 FYNNEI. Trimming cost V 8 bases and J 9 bases, with 20 bases left between them. The CDR3 is made up of 14 amino acids.

This clone showed up just once. The rearrangement uses TRBV7-8 and TRBJ2-3, with D possibly being TRBD2 (6 bases). Germline lookup yields CDR1 SGHVS and CDR2 FQNEAQ. Trimming took 3 bases from V and 2 from J, leaving 9 bases between them. The CDR3 length is 14 residues. CDR3 loop: CASSFWRDTDTQYF. The CDR3 DNA reads TGTGCCAGCAGCTTTTGGAGGGACACAGATACGCAGTATTTT.

This chain joins TRBV28 and TRBJ2-5, with 7 bases that match TRBD2. CDR1 is MDHEN and CDR2 is SYDVKM in the germline V gene. The CDR3 length is 15 residues. After removal of 2 bases from V and 3 bases from J, the junction contained 6 bases not matched to a gene. The CDR3 nucleotides are TGTGCCAGCAGTTTAAATACGGGACTAAAAGAGACCCAGTACTTC. Encoded protein: CASSLNTGLKETQYF.

Remarks on this clone: Other DNA sequences in this sample translate to the same CDR3. CDR3 protein: CASSPGTGDEQYF. In DNA, the CDR3 is TGTGCCAGCTCACCGGGGACAGGGGACGAGCAGTACTTC. The J gene is TRBJ2-7, the V gene TRBV18, with 10 bases identical to TRBD1. J gave up 5 bases and V 3 bases, and 1 base lay outside the gene matches. The germline gives CDR1 KGHSH, CDR2 LQKENI. This CDR3 contains 13 residues.

The chain couples TRBV5-1 to TRBJ1-1; a possible D gene is TRBD1 (5 bases). Trimming pared 6 bases from V and 2 bases from J, leaving 14 bases between. Germline CDR1 and CDR2: SGHRS and YFSETQ. The CDR3 sequence is 14 residues long. The CDR3 sequence: CASTSTGGNTEAFF. DNA of the CDR3: TGCGCCAGCACCTCGACGGGGGGAAACACTGAAGCTTTCTTT.

Concerning this clone: The sample holds other DNA sequences that translate to the same CDR3. The chain has TRBV28 and TRBJ1-2; tentatively, D is TRBD1 (6 bases). Germline loops: CDR1 MDHEN, CDR2 SYDVKM. The CDR3 covers 13 residues. V was trimmed by 4 bases and J by 2 bases, leaving 8 bases between them. The CDR3: CASSWGQNYGYTF. The CDR3 region has the DNA TGTGCCAGCAGTTGGGGGCAGAACTATGGCTACACCTTC.

The rearrangement links TRBV7-2 to TRBJ2-3; the match to TRBD2 covers 10 bases. Per the germline V gene, CDR1 is SGHTA and CDR2 is FQGNSA. V gave up 3 bases and J gave up 6 bases; unmatched junction bases: 9. The CDR3 consists of 16 residues. The CDR3 DNA reads TGTGCCAGCAGCTTCCGGCTAGCGGGAGTTGCGGATACGCAGTATTTT. The encoded protein is CASSFRLAGVADTQYF.

The J gene is TRBJ2-3, the V gene TRBV7-6; TRBD2 might be the D (6 bases). V was cut by 3 bases and J by 5 bases, with 15 bases left in between. Germline V gene data show CDR1 as SGHVS and CDR2 as FNYEAQ. The CDR3 runs to 15 residues. This CDR3 reads CASSFGGPPGDTQYF. The CDR3 region has the DNA TGTGCCAGCAGCTTCGGGGGACCACCGGGAGATACGCAGTATTTT.

The rearrangement uses TRBV6-2 or TRBV6-3 and TRBJ2-1, with TRBD2 matching 13 bases. The CDR3 covers 17 residues. Germline CDR1 reads MNHEY; CDR2 reads SVGEGT. After removal of 2 bases from V and 9 bases from J, the junction contained 10 bases not matched to a gene. This chain's CDR3 is CASSYPSGTSGKGEQFF. Written as DNA, the CDR3 is TGTGCCAGCAGTTACCCTTCCGGGACTAGCGGGAAGGGTGAGCAGTTCTTC.

The CDR3 spells CASSQTSSYEQYF. The CDR3 bases are TGTGCCAGCAGCCAGACTAGTTCCTACGAGCAGTACTTC. V usage is TRBV9 and J usage is TRBJ2-7; maybe TRBD2 (6 bases). V shed 4 bases and J shed 1 base, with 9 bases lying between them. The CDR3 sequence is 13 residues long. The germline V gene encodes CDR1 SGDLS and CDR2 YYNGEE.